One and the same sample provided the 20 T cell receptor beta chains below, sequenced in a study of shared clonotypes between healthy human individuals. Profiling relied on immunoSEQ multiplex PCR, and the TCRdb table lists in-frame clones only, not all of them. This sample yields 2 million to 3 million clones, of which 93% are seen a single time; 0.36% belongs to the top ten. The sample was naive CD4+ T cells from PBMCs. The subset denotes: CD45RA+ positively selected. Receptor source: a young man in good health. Some clones in this sample may be carry-over from other donors' samples.

This chain connects TRBV5-1 to TRBJ2-2, with 7 bases aligning to TRBD2. This CDR3 is 16 amino acids long. V lost 0 bases and J lost 2; bases outside the gene matches: 4. The germline V gene encodes CDR1 SGHRS and CDR2 YFSETQ. The CDR3 reads CASSLGPSGNTGELFF. Here the CDR3 DNA reads TGCGCCAGCAGCTTGGGGCCTAGCGGTAACACCGGGGAGCTGTTTTTT.

With regard to this clone: Other nucleotide sequences from this sample produce the same CDR3. The chain links TRBV5-1 to TRBJ2-7, with TRBD2 matching 10 bases. Per the germline V gene, CDR1 is SGHRS and CDR2 is YFSETQ. The V segment lost 5 bases and the J segment 1 base; nucleotides outside the gene matches: 3. The CDR3 sequence is 14 residues long. CDR3 DNA: TGCGCCAGCAGTTCTAGCGGGGGTTCCTACGAGCAGTACTTC. The encoded protein is CASSSSGGSYEQYF.

J is TRBJ2-5 and V is TRBV7-2; 8 bases align to TRBD2. Per germline, CDR1 SGHTA and CDR2 FQGNSA. This CDR3 spans 16 amino acids. Unmatched junction bases numbered 9, after V lost 5 bases and J lost 1 base. CDR3 DNA sequence: TGTGCCAGCAGCCATAACCAGCGGGAGCCCCAAGAGACCCAGTACTTC. This codes for CASSHNQREPQETQYF.

V gene TRBV6-5 combines with J gene TRBJ2-1, with TRBD1 matching 8 bases. The CDR3 is 15 amino acids. Germline V gene sequence: CDR1 MNHEY, CDR2 SVGAGI. V dropped 5 bases and J dropped 7; count of bases not matched to a gene: 10. The CDR3 loop reads CASSRDRQYGNEQFF. In nucleotides, the CDR3 is TGTGCCAGCAGTCGGGACAGGCAATACGGGAATGAGCAGTTCTTC.

The rearrangement uses TRBV12-5 and TRBJ2-2; no reliable D call. The CDR3 is made up of 19 amino acids. V lost 4 bases and J 0 bases, leaving 21 bases between the germline ends. Looked up from germline, CDR1 is LGHNT and CDR2 is FRNRAP. CDR3 residues: CASGSLRVLRGANTGELFF. CDR3 nucleotides: TGTGCTAGTGGTTCCCTAAGGGTCCTTCGAGGAGCGAACACCGGGGAGCTGTTTTTT. The whole variable domain, filled in from reference TRBV12-5 and TRBJ2-2, reads DARVTQTPRHKVTEMGQEVTMRCQPILGHNTVFWYRQTMMQGLELLAYFRNRAPLDDSGMPKDRFSAEMPDATLATLKIQPSEPRDSAVYFCASGSLRVLRGANTGELFFGEGSRLTVL.

This rearrangement joins TRBV5-1 to TRBJ2-7, with TRBD1 as a possible D gene (6 bases). The ends were cut back, 4 bases at V and 2 bases at J, with 16 bases in the middle. CDR3 length: 15 amino acids. CDR1 SGHRS and CDR2 YFSETQ come from the germline V gene. CDR3: CASSLLGTTAYEQYF. CDR3 DNA: TGCGCCAGCAGCCTCTTAGGGACAACCGCCTACGAGCAGTACTTC.

V gene TRBV15 combines with J gene TRBJ2-5; D is uncertain. Trimming shortened V by 1 base and J by 5 bases, and 8 bases separated the two germline ends. This CDR3 has 13 residues. The germline V gene encodes CDR1 LNHNV and CDR2 YYDKDF (reference sequence). CDR3 loop: CATSRGEGETQYF. CDR3 DNA sequence: TGTGCCACCAGCAGAGGAGAAGGGGAGACCCAGTACTTC.

V and J are TRBV11-1 and TRBJ2-7; perhaps TRBD1 as D (6 bases). In germline, CDR1 is SGHAT, CDR2 FQDESV (reference sequence). The germline V and J ends were trimmed by 7 bases and 6 bases, with 19 bases remaining between them. The CDR3 loop spans 14 amino acids. CDR3 sequence: CASTSRPGDSEQYF. CDR3 bases: TGTGCCAGCACCTCGCGCCCAGGGGATTCCGAGCAGTACTTC.

The V gene is TRBV7-9, the J gene TRBJ1-1; the match to TRBD1 covers 8 bases. Germline loops: CDR1 SEHNR, CDR2 FQNEAQ (reference sequence). With V trimmed by 1 base and J by 4 bases, 11 bases remained unmatched. The CDR3 covers 17 residues. CDR3 region: CASSLGRVGQAPTEAFF. CDR3 bases: TGTGCCAGCAGCTTAGGGAGAGTGGGACAGGCACCCACTGAAGCTTTCTTT.

Of note for this clone: Other DNA sequences in this specimen translate into the identical CDR3. V and J are TRBV6-5 and TRBJ1-4; possibly TRBD1 for D (5 bases). CDR1 and CDR2 (germline): MNHEY, SVGAGI. The CDR3 consists of 14 residues. Trimming pared 5 bases from V and 0 bases from J, leaving 7 bases between. The CDR3 DNA sequence: TGTGCCAGCAGTCCGACAGCAACTAATGAAAAACTGTTTTTT. This encodes CASSPTATNEKLFF.

The J gene is TRBJ2-1, the V gene TRBV5-1; D is uncertain. Looked up from germline, CDR1 is SGHRS and CDR2 is YFSETQ. The CDR3 loop spans 15 amino acids. Between the trimmed V and J ends, which lost 0 bases and 8 bases, there was a span of 15 bases. This CDR3 reads CASSLAPSSTDEQFF. CDR3 DNA sequence: TGCGCCAGCAGCTTGGCACCCTCGTCTACCGATGAGCAGTTCTTC.

The gene calls are TRBV6-5 and TRBJ2-1; D is ambiguous. Germline assignment: CDR1 MNHEY and CDR2 SVGAGI. CDR3 length: 11 amino acids. The V and J ends lost 5 bases and 8 bases respectively, with 7 bases between them. In nucleotides, the CDR3 is TGTGCCAGCAGTAAGAGTCATGAGCAGTTCTTC. As protein: CASSKSHEQFF.

The chain uses TRBV19 and TRBJ1-1, with D unclear. CDR3 length: 15 amino acids. V was cut by 1 base and J by 5 bases, with 14 bases left in between. CDR1 is LNHDA and CDR2 is SQIVND in the germline V gene (reference sequence). CDR3 protein: CASSIVLGVWTEAFF. The CDR3 region has the DNA TGTGCCAGTAGTATAGTTCTGGGCGTGTGGACTGAAGCTTTCTTT.

The J gene is TRBJ2-5, the V gene TRBV5-1; tentatively, D is TRBD1 or TRBD2 (5 bases each). The CDR3 runs 16 residues. The germline V gene has CDR1 SGHRS and CDR2 YFSETQ. Trimming removed 0 bases from V and 4 bases from J, with 16 bases in between. CDR3 region: CASSLAPGSMGETQYF. CDR3 coding DNA: TGCGCCAGCAGCTTGGCACCAGGGAGTATGGGAGAGACCCAGTACTTC. The whole variable domain, remainder taken from reference TRBV5-1 and TRBJ2-5, is KAGVTQTPRYLIKTRGQQVTLSCSPISGHRSVSWYQQTPGQGLQFLFEYFSETQRNKGNFPGRFSGRQFSNSRSEMNVSTLELGDSALYLCASSLAPGSMGETQYFGPGTRLLVL.

V gene TRBV7-6 combines with J gene TRBJ2-7, with D maybe TRBD1 (7 bases). Germline CDR1 SGHVS, CDR2 FNYEAQ. Trimming shortened V by 3 bases and J by 3 bases, and 24 bases separated the two germline ends. The CDR3 is 18 amino acids. This chain's CDR3 is CASSLRDSGPGTGYEQYF. CDR3 DNA sequence: TGTGCCAGCAGCTTGCGGGACAGTGGGCCCGGGACTGGCTACGAGCAGTACTTC.

This chain's CDR3 is CASFPGTYYNEQFF. The CDR3 DNA reads TGTGCCAGCTTCCCCGGGACCTACTACAATGAGCAGTTCTTC. The V gene is TRBV2, the J gene TRBJ2-1; D may match TRBD1 or TRBD2 (5 bases each). Germline V lookup: CDR1 SNHLY, CDR2 FYNNEI. CDR3 length: 14 residues. V was pared by 8 bases and J by 3 bases, with 14 bases between.

For this clone: The sample holds other DNA sequences that translate to the same CDR3. This sequence joins TRBV7-3 and TRBJ2-5; no definite D call. This CDR3 has 13 residues. Trimming stripped 5 bases from V and 3 bases from J, with 10 bases between. Germline V gene data show CDR1 as SGHTA and CDR2 as FQGTGA. The CDR3 region is CASSPSREETQYF. CDR3 DNA sequence: TGTGCCAGCAGCCCCTCACGTGAAGAGACCCAGTACTTC.

This chain links TRBV11-2 with TRBJ2-1; D may correspond to TRBD1 or TRBD2 (7 bases each). V was pared by 5 bases and J by 15 bases, with 17 bases between. Germline CDR1 reads SGHAT; CDR2 reads FQNNGV. The length of the CDR3 is 12 residues. Here the CDR3 DNA reads TGTGCCAGCAGCCCAGGGGGGACTAATGGGTTCTTC. Translating gives CASSPGGTNGFF.

This clone was seen once. The chain has TRBV28 and TRBJ2-4; unclear D gene. The CDR3 runs 14 residues. Germline assignment: CDR1 MDHEN and CDR2 SYDVKM. The V and J ends lost 7 bases and 1 base respectively, with 11 bases between them. The chain's CDR3 is CASTLMGAKNIQYF. The CDR3 region has the DNA TGTGCCAGCACCCTGATGGGGGCCAAAAACATTCAGTACTTC.

V gene TRBV28 combines with J gene TRBJ1-2, with D hard to call. The V end was cut by 5 bases, the J end by 8 bases, with 12 bases between. Germline CDR1 MDHEN, CDR2 SYDVKM. The CDR3 consists of 12 residues. CDR3 sequence reads: CASSLRTVGYTF. The CDR3 DNA is TGTGCCAGCAGTCTGAGGACCGTGGGCTACACCTTC.